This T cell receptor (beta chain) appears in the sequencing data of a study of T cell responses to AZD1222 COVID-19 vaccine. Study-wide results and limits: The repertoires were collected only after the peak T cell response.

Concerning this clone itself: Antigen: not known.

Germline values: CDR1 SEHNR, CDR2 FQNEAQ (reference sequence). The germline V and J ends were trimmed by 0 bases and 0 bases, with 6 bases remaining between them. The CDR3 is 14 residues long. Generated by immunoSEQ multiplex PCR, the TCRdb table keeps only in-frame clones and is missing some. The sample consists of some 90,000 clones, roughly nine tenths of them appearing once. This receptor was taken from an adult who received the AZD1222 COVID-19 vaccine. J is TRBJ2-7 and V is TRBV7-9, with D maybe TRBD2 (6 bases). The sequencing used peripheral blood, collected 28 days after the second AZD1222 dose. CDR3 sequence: CASSLAGGSYEQYF. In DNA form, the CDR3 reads TGTGCCAGCAGCTTAGCGGGGGGCTCCTACGAGCAGTACTTC.